Here is one T cell receptor beta chain with its context. Antigen specificity is unknown. The sort gate was single viable CD3+CD4+CD8-CD45RO+ cells for memory CD4+ T cells. Donors' CMV status reflects serum IgG against pp150, pp28, p38, p52. V lost 1 base to trimming and J lost 4 bases; unmatched junction nucleotides: 6. The CDR3 loop spans 15 amino acids. Germline V CDR1 and CDR2: SGHTA, FQGNSA. This sample was taken from a study of memory CD4+ T cells and cytomegalovirus serostatus. Overall study findings and caveats: About 40% of the roughly 160 known CMV-associated TCRbeta sequences appeared in CD4+ memory.

Profiled with immunoSEQ multiplex PCR; TCRdb holds only in-frame clones, not every one. The profile shows around 76,000 clones, around 82% of them singletons. The chain joins TRBV7-2 to TRBJ2-7; TRBD2 aligns across 8 bases. The sample taken for sequencing was memory CD4+ T cells from blood. The sequence came from an adult in good health and CMV-seropositive. The CDR3 region is CASSLDGGGQYEQYF. CDR3 coding DNA: TGTGCCAGCAGCTTAGACGGGGGGGGCCAGTACGAGCAGTACTTC.